Following are 8 T cell receptor beta chains from one sample sequenced in a study of blood T cell repertoires in COVID-19. Produced via immunoSEQ multiplex PCR; TCRdb's table is partial and in-frame only. This sample has about 210,000 clones, with around 88% found just once. The sample comprised peripheral blood. The receptors derive from a man between 18 and 29 years old with active or convalescent COVID-19.

The chain carries TRBV5-1 and TRBJ2-7; 8 bases agree with TRBD1. The CDR3 consists of 14 residues. The V and J ends lost 4 bases and 6 bases, in that order; junction bases with no gene match: 9. CDR1 and CDR2 from the germline V gene are SGHRS and YFSETQ. The CDR3 loop reads CASSATGTGAEQYF. CDR3 DNA: TGCGCCAGCAGCGCTACCGGGACAGGTGCCGAGCAGTACTTC.

The chain carries TRBV11-2 and TRBJ2-7, with TRBD1 matching over 7 bases. V lost 3 bases and J lost 3; bases outside the gene matches: 5. CDR3 length: 14 residues. Germline loops: CDR1 SGHAT, CDR2 FQNNGV. CDR3 protein: CASSLGRGNYEQYF. CDR3 nucleotide sequence: TGTGCCAGCAGCTTGGGCAGGGGGAACTACGAGCAGTACTTC.

The gene calls are TRBV4-3 and TRBJ2-2; 9 nucleotides line up with TRBD2. Trimming removed 4 bases from V and 1 base from J; junction bases left unmatched: 7. CDR1 LGHNA and CDR2 YSLEER come from the germline V gene. The CDR3 covers 17 residues. As DNA, the CDR3 is TGCGCCAGCAGCCTTCAAAGCGGGGGGCAGAACACCGGGGAGCTGTTTTTT. Its protein product is CASSLQSGGQNTGELFF.

This chain connects TRBV18 to TRBJ1-3; TRBD1 might be the D (6 bases). Per germline, CDR1 KGHSH and CDR2 LQKENI. V was cut by 1 base and J by 7 bases, with 17 bases left in between. This CDR3 comprises 16 residues. The CDR3 sequence is CASSPQTGAGWNTIYF. DNA for the CDR3: TGTGCCAGCTCACCACAGACAGGCGCCGGGTGGAACACCATATATTTT.

The rearrangement uses TRBV29-1 and TRBJ1-1, with no clear D. Trimming shortened V by 7 bases and J by 0 bases, and 12 bases separated the two germline ends. Germline V gene lookup returns CDR1 SQVTM and CDR2 ANQGSEA. The CDR3 runs to 13 residues. The CDR3 sequence is CSARDNMNTEAFF. In DNA form, the CDR3 reads TGCAGCGCACGAGACAACATGAACACTGAAGCTTTCTTT.

The chain couples TRBV3-1 (or the pseudogene TRBV3-2) to TRBJ2-5; 8 bases are a match to TRBD2. V gave up 1 base and J gave up 4 bases; unmatched junction bases: 8. This CDR3 has 16 amino acids. In germline, CDR1 is LGHDT, CDR2 YNNKEL (reference sequence). The DNA of the CDR3 is TGTGCCAGCAGCCAAGGTGACGGGAGGGGGGGAGAGACCCAGTACTTC. It codes for CASSQGDGRGGETQYF.

The rearrangement links TRBV4-1 to TRBJ2-7; D may be TRBD1 (5 bases). The CDR3 runs 16 residues. Trimming left V 5 bases short and J 6 bases short, with 23 bases between. Germline CDR1 reads MGHRA; CDR2 reads YSYEKL. The CDR3 region has the DNA TGCGCCAGCAGCGGGCAGTGGGGTCTAGGGGCTCGCGAGCAGTACTTC. Protein product: CASSGQWGLGAREQYF.

This clone appeared a few times. V is TRBV19 and J is TRBJ1-1; weak D call: TRBD1 (5 bases). Trimming cost V 2 bases and J 3 bases, with 13 bases left between them. Germline values: CDR1 LNHDA, CDR2 SQIVND (reference sequence). There are 15 residues in the CDR3. The DNA of the CDR3 is TGTGCCAGTAGTATACGATCCAGGGTCTACACTGAAGCTTTCTTT. Translated: CASSIRSRVYTEAFF. The variable domain in full, completed from reference TRBV19 and TRBJ1-1, reads DGGITQSPKYLFRKEGQNVTLSCEQNLNHDAMYWYRQDPGQGLRLIYYSQIVNDFQKGDIAEGYSVSREKKESFPLTVTSAQKNPTAFYLCASSIRSRVYTEAFFGQGTRLTVV.